This record concerns one T cell receptor (beta chain) sequence. Its antigen is as yet unknown. The record originates from a study of cytomegalovirus exposure and HLA in healthy donors. The study's findings and limits: Usually a TCR sequence was rare, but some public TCRs were found in many donors. An analysis done earlier found most TCR beta V segments productive about 87% or about 30% of the time.

The PCR used 60 Vbeta and 13 Jbeta primers. The data were produced by immunoSEQ multiplex PCR, yet TCRdb's version contains in-frame clones alone and is incomplete. Here the sample spans around 61,000 clones, about 80% being singletons. This receptor was taken from a man aged 35 to 55 in good health and CMV-seronegative. The source material was PBMCs.

The CDR3 DNA reads as TGTGCCAGCAGTTACTCGGCAGAAAAAAATGAGCAGTTCTTC. It translates to CASSYSAEKNEQFF. This rearrangement joins TRBV6-5 to TRBJ2-1; D is unresolved. The CDR3 is 14 residues long. Trimming removed 0 bases from V and 7 bases from J, with 10 bases in between. Germline CDR1 MNHEY, CDR2 SVGAGI.